The following is a T cell receptor beta chain sequence with its context. Membership in each cohort depended on participant-reported clinical history. The V gene end was trimmed by 2 bases and the J gene end by 10 bases; junction bases not matched to a gene: 9. This CDR3 has 16 amino acids. Germline CDR1 and CDR2: MNHEY and SVGAGI. The record originates from a study of blood T cell repertoires in COVID-19. Across the study: Samples came from the United States, Italy and Spain, spanning acute and convalescent COVID-19. T cells, B-cell-depleted T cells, or PBMCs provided the cDNA or gDNA that served as material.

As handled by the study authors: By means of reference gene primer amplification, nucleated cell counts were estimated. Only in-frame clones appear in the TCRdb table, and some are missing; sequencing was by immunoSEQ multiplex PCR. V and J calls and clone size follow that table, whereas D and trimming were derived from the DNA. The sample yields a few hundred thousand clones, around 85% seen once. The chain combines TRBV6-5 with TRBJ1-6, with 9 bases lining up with TRBD1. The sequence derives from a man aged 25-45 years who had recovered from COVID-19. The sample was PBMCs or T cells enriched from blood (not recorded which). The CDR3 region has the DNA TGTGCCAGCAGTTACGGAACAGGGGGCGTCCGATCACCCCTCCACTTT. This translates into CASSYGTGGVRSPLHF.